Presented here are 7 T cell receptor beta chains from one specimen sequenced in a study of T cell responses to AZD1222 COVID-19 vaccine (dated by TCRdb to about 2021). Library preparation was by the immunoSEQ multiplex PCR assay. Sourced from immuneACCESS, this table was stored by TCRdb with only in-frame sequences that have V and J called. A share of the clones is absent; for the studies checked, an unresolved V gene accounts for under half, and the remainder has no known explanation. The sample contains around 84,000 clones, around 85% of them found a single time. Jointly, the top ten make up 10% of the sample. What the time point label conveys for this sample: about 28 days (+/-7) after the second vaccine dose. The material sequenced was peripheral blood, taken 28 days after the second AZD1222 dose. The source of these receptors is an adult who received the AZD1222 COVID-19 vaccine.

The V call is TRBV30, the J call TRBJ2-7; possibly TRBD2 for D (6 bases). Trimming shortened V by 0 bases and J by 5 bases, and 14 bases separated the two germline ends. The germline V gene has CDR1 GTSNPN and CDR2 SVGIG (reference sequence). The CDR3 covers 14 residues. The CDR3 nucleotides read TGTGCCTGGAGTGTTGGGGGGACTCCCGACGAGCAGTACTTC. Translated, it gives CAWSVGGTPDEQYF.

The chain combines TRBV28 with TRBJ2-7; tentatively, D is TRBD1 (6 bases). Between the trimmed V and J ends, which lost 6 bases and 7 bases, there was a span of 7 bases. Germline CDR1 is MDHEN and CDR2 is SYDVKM. CDR3 size: 10 residues. The CDR3 sequence is CASSGQEQYF. The CDR3 DNA follows: TGTGCCAGCAGCGGACAGGAGCAGTACTTC.

This clone occurred a few times. The chain combines TRBV2 with TRBJ1-4; the D is unclear. The CDR3 is 14 residues long. V gave up 9 bases and J gave up 1 base, with 12 bases separating them. Germline lookup yields CDR1 SNHLY and CDR2 FYNNEI. CDR3 region: CASFRGRTNEKLFF. The CDR3 coding sequence is TGTGCCAGTTTCCGAGGGCGAACTAATGAAAAACTGTTTTTT.

The V gene is TRBV3-1 (or the pseudogene TRBV3-2), the J gene TRBJ1-5; D remains ambiguous. The V gene lost 1 base and the J gene lost 5 bases, with 9 bases spanning the gap. Germline V gene lookup returns CDR1 LGHDT and CDR2 YNNKEL (reference sequence). This CDR3 region has 14 residues. The CDR3 DNA reads TGTGCCAGCAGCCAAGGGACGGTAGATCAGCCCCAGCATTTT. This gives the protein CASSQGTVDQPQHF.

The gene calls are TRBV6-5 and TRBJ2-1, with 9 positions matching TRBD1. With 6 bases clipped from V and 4 bases from J, the junction kept 7 bases outside the gene matches. CDR1 is MNHEY, CDR2 SVGAGI, per germline. CDR3 length: 15 residues. CDR3 DNA sequence: TGTGCCAGCAGGACCCCGGGACAGGGTTACAATGAGCAGTTCTTC. This gives the protein CASRTPGQGYNEQFF.

The chain couples TRBV5-1 to TRBJ1-1; 11 nucleotides line up with TRBD1. V was clipped by 3 bases and J by 5 bases; unmatched bases: 6. This CDR3 has 15 amino acids. The germline V gene has CDR1 SGHRS and CDR2 YFSETQ. This CDR3 reads CASSSGGQGATEAFF. The CDR3 DNA reads as TGCGCCAGCAGCTCTGGCGGACAGGGGGCAACTGAAGCTTTCTTT.

The chain links TRBV27 to TRBJ2-6; 7 bases are a match to TRBD1. The CDR3 totals 14 residues. Germline V gene data show CDR1 as MNHEY and CDR2 as SMNVEV (reference sequence). J was trimmed by 4 bases and V by 4 bases; bases with no gene match: 1. The CDR3 bases are TGTGCCAGCAGTTGGGACAGCGGGGCCAACGTCCTGACTTTC. The encoded protein is CASSWDSGANVLTF. Full variable domain (missing parts from reference TRBV27 and TRBJ2-6): EAQVTQNPRYLITVTGKKLTVTCSQNMNHEYMSWYRQDPGLGLRQIYYSMNVEVTDKGDVPEGYKVSRKEKRNFPLILESPSPNQTSLYFCASSWDSGANVLTFGAGSRLTVL.